These T cell receptor beta chains were read from a single sample in a study of beta chain features in type 1 diabetes. Clones were read by immunoSEQ multiplex PCR, and TCRdb kept only the in-frame ones, dropping some. The table shows roughly 450,000 clones, with 9.5% to 12% occurring only once. Input material: naive CD4+ T cells from blood. The receptors shown here come from a woman between 18 and 29 years old in good health. CDR3s include the opening cysteine and the closing phenylalanine or tryptophan. Each record gives: V gene, CDR3 length, J gene, D gene, CDR3 protein. D genes are given only for firm matches.

TRBV7-9	16	TRBJ2-3	NA	CASSPRTGRGWDTQYF
TRBV9	16	TRBJ2-3	NA	CASSVGALSLTDTQYF
TRBV30	16	TRBJ1-3	NA	CAWSVPPLSSGNTIYF
TRBV4-3	13	TRBJ2-3	TRBD2	CASSQREMDTQYF
TRBV2	15	TRBJ2-1	NA	CASSGQGGTSNEQFF
TRBV18	13	TRBJ2-1	TRBD1	CASATTGRNEQFF
TRBV7-2	17	TRBJ2-3	TRBD2	CASSLGFSGRAGDTQYF
TRBV2	13	TRBJ1-4	NA	CASSVNTNEKLFF
TRBV9	17	TRBJ2-6	NA	CASSVSTIHSGANVLTF
TRBV28	14	TRBJ2-1	NA	CATERTPRGNEQFF
TRBV4-1	16	TRBJ2-1	NA	CASSQEKLANYNEQFF
TRBV5-1	14	TRBJ2-3	NA	CASSSSRVADTQYF
TRBV7-6	17	TRBJ2-1	TRBD2	CASSPSGLAGGKGEQFF
TRBV9	14	TRBJ1-1	NA	CASSVDVITTEAFF
TRBV4-1	15	TRBJ2-5	NA	CASSQERARVETQYF
TRBV5-6	13	TRBJ2-2	NA	CASSFVSVGELFF
TRBV9	15	TRBJ1-2	NA	CASSFTGQANYGYTF
TRBV2	13	TRBJ1-2	NA	CASSDGINYGYTF
TRBV29-1	14	TRBJ2-3	TRBD2	CSVGIGGGADTQYF
TRBV9	14	TRBJ1-1	NA	CASSVDMRNTEAFF
TRBV15	13	TRBJ2-7	TRBD2	CATSMASGYEQYF
TRBV6-5	14	TRBJ1-6	NA	CASSYSTGLSPLHF
TRBV10-3	13	TRBJ2-1	TRBD2	CAIKLAVNNEQFF
TRBV7-7	13	TRBJ1-1	NA	CASSSGPNTEAFF
TRBV2	13	TRBJ1-1	NA	CASTIDRNTEAFF
TRBV28	15	TRBJ1-3	NA	CASSKDGISGNTIYF
TRBV6-6	13	TRBJ1-1	NA	CASSLTSYAEAFF
TRBV29-1	13	TRBJ1-5	TRBD1	CSVELGQDQPQHF
TRBV29-1	12	TRBJ1-1	NA	CSAWGGNTEAFF
TRBV7-9	15	TRBJ1-1	NA	CASSFTGRENTEAFF
TRBV2	15	TRBJ2-1	NA	CASNLQGPGYNEQFF
TRBV7-3	13	TRBJ2-5	NA	CASSSQSGETQYF
TRBV7-9	12	TRBJ2-5	NA	CASSLIQETQYF
TRBV11-3	14	TRBJ2-1	TRBD1	CASSGGQGYNEQFF
TRBV7-3	13	TRBJ1-1	NA	CASSLRGNTEAFF
TRBV18	16	TRBJ2-2	NA	CASSPLPTLNTGELFF
TRBV4-2	16	TRBJ1-4	NA	CASSQFLHATNEKLFF
TRBV30	14	TRBJ1-1	NA	CAWSTPPGYTEAFF
TRBV7-9	15	TRBJ2-3	TRBD1	CASSPRTGYADTQYF
TRBV29-1	13	TRBJ1-1	NA	CSVEPRLDTEAFF
TRBV25-1	14	TRBJ2-7	NA	CASSPGGQTYEQYF
TRBV29-1	13	TRBJ1-1	NA	CSVGTWENTEAFF
TRBV4-3	13	TRBJ1-2	NA	CASSQVGRSGYTF
TRBV14	14	TRBJ2-7	NA	CASSQENRDYEQYF
TRBV14	13	TRBJ1-1	NA	CASRQTTDTEAFF
TRBV7-9	13	TRBJ1-1	NA	CASIGRGNTEAFF
TRBV5-1	13	TRBJ2-4	NA	CASSSGDGNIQYF
TRBV4-3	17	TRBJ2-7	NA	CASSQDPKGRGGYEQYF
TRBV7-2	14	TRBJ1-2	NA	CASSLVPGNYGYTF
TRBV7-9	14	TRBJ2-5	NA	CASSLGLNQETQYF
TRBV27	15	TRBJ2-1	TRBD1	CASRMPGGSYNEQFF
TRBV7-3	15	TRBJ2-7	TRBD2	CASSLIAGGPYEQYF